This T cell receptor (beta chain) was documented in a study of T-cell memory formation after mild COVID-19. Regarding the study as a whole: Shrinking CD4+ clones resided mostly in CM and EM, and CD8+ ones in EMRA. Clones shrinking between day 15 and 85 showed a balanced CD4/CD8 split, and those that grew later tilted toward CD4+.

Germline V gives CDR1 SQVTM, CDR2 ANQGSEA. The CDR3 length is 16 residues. The ends were cut back, 4 bases at V and 0 bases at J, with 13 bases in the middle. MiXCR, run by TCRdb on the 5' RACE reads, gives a single entry per CDR3 protein. The data hold some 150,000 distinct CDR3 sequences, with approximately 21% observed a single time. In its sample, this clonotype was seen many times. The antigen is unknown. The sequenced sample consisted of PBMCs or a T cell subset sorted from them (not recorded which). The chain combines TRBV29-1 with TRBJ2-6, with D possibly TRBD1 on 6 matching bases. The receptor comes from an adult woman who had mild COVID-19 (a few samples of this study predate the infection). Cell type and time point are not known. CDR3 nucleotide sequence: TGCAGCGTTGCCCGGGACACCGACTCTGGGGCCAACGTCCTGACTTTC. This sequence encodes CSVARDTDSGANVLTF.